Here is one TCR beta chain with its context. Measured with immunoSEQ multiplex PCR; TCRdb has only the in-frame clones, and not every one. This sample has fewer than 140,000 clones, with about four fifths found just once. This sample stems from a study of blood T cell repertoires in COVID-19. The overall study: Samples came from the United States, Italy and Spain, spanning acute and convalescent COVID-19. Sample material is recorded as cDNA or gDNA derived from T cells, B-cell-depleted T cells, or PBMCs.

The clonotype originates from a woman aged 60-70 years with acute or convalescent COVID-19. Sequences were obtained from peripheral blood.

CDR3 nucleotide sequence: TGTGCCATCAGTGACAGGACAGCTAGCACAGATACGCAGTATTTT. Translating it yields CAISDRTASTDTQYF. This chain joins TRBV10-3 and TRBJ2-3; D perhaps matches TRBD1 (6 bases). The germline gives CDR1 ENHRY, CDR2 SYGVKD. The germline V and J ends were trimmed by 3 bases and 0 bases, with 10 bases remaining between them. The CDR3 loop spans 15 amino acids.